This TCR beta chain was retrieved from a study of blood T cell repertoires in COVID-19. Between the trimmed V and J ends, which lost 3 bases and 3 bases, there was a span of 7 bases. This CDR3 is built from 13 residues. Per germline, CDR1 SGHKS and CDR2 YYEKEE (reference sequence). The assay was immunoSEQ multiplex PCR, and TCRdb's table has in-frame clones only and misses some. This table has 250,000 to 300,000 clones, more than 80% appearing once. The chain carries TRBV5-5 and TRBJ2-1; D is possibly TRBD2 (5 bases). This clonotype was sampled from a woman aged 45-59 years with COVID-19, enrolled during active disease. The sequencing input was peripheral blood. The CDR3 protein is CASSYGNYNEQFF. The CDR3 bases are TGTGCCAGCAGCTACGGGAACTACAATGAGCAGTTCTTC.